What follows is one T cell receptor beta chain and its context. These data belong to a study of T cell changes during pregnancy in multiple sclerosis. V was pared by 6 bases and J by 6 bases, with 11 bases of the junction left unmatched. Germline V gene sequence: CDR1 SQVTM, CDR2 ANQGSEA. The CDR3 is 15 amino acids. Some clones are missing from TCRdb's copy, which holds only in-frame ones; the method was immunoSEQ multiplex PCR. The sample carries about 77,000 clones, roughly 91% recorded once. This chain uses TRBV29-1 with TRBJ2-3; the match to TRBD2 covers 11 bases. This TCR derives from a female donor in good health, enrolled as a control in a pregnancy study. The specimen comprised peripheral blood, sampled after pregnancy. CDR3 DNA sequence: TGCAGCGTCGGCGGAACTAGCGGGGGAACGGATACGCAGTATTTT. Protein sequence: CSVGGTSGGTDTQYF.